This T cell receptor delta chain is drawn from a study of γδ T cells in repeated Plasmodium falciparum infection. In the study overall: Age- and gender-matched Australian children served as comparison for malaria-exposed Malian children. Donors had four controlled P. falciparum NF54 infections over about 640 days.

TRG and TRD sequences were obtained from every sorted gammadelta sample. TCRdb re-called the multiplex PCR reads using CATT. The sample includes 75,000 to 95,000 delta-chain clones, approximately 1% of them seen just once. Comments on this clone: TCRdb records a much larger clone's protein for this DNA, with a difference at residue 12 that likely arises from a read error; the protein given is the translation of the DNA.

From germline, CDR1 is GEAIGNYY and CDR2 EKD. This CDR3 is 16 amino acids long. Bulk repertoires came from Vgamma9/Vdelta2+ or Vdelta2-negative gammadelta T cells flow-sorted from PBMC. This receptor was taken from a pool of human donors (malaria-infected and uninfected, not separated). The chain has TRDV2 and TRDJ1; the match to TRDD3 covers 10 bases. The J gene, not given by TCRdb, was assigned here from a germline match of the nucleotide sequence. Sequencing was carried out using gamma-delta T cells from blood. CDR3 loop: CACDMLGDSRTGKLIF. Here the CDR3 DNA reads TGTGCCTGTGACATGCTGGGGGATAGTAGGACCGGTAAACTCATCTTT.